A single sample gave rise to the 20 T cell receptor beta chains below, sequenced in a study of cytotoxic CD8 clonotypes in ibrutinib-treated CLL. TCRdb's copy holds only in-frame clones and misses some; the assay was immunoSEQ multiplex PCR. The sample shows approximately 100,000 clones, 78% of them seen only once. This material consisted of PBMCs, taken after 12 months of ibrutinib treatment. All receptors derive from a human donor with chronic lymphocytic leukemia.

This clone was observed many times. CDR3 region: CASSPSRDEQYF. CDR3 DNA sequence: TGTGCCAGCTCACCAAGCCGGGACGAGCAGTACTTC. The genes are TRBV18 and TRBJ2-7; D not resolved. The CDR3 sequence is 12 residues long. Trimming left V 2 bases short and J 5 bases short, with 7 bases between. CDR1 and CDR2 from the germline V gene are KGHSH and LQKENI.

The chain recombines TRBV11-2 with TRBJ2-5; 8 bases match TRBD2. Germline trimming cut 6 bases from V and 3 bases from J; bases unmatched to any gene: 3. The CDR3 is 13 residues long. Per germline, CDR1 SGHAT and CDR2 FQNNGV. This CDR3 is CASSGSGKETQYF. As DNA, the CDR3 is TGTGCCAGCAGTGGTAGCGGGAAAGAGACCCAGTACTTC.

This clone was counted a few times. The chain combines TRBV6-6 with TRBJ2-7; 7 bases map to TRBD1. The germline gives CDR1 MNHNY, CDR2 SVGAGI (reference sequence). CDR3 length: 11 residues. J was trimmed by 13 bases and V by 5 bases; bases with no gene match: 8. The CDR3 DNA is TGTGCCAGCAGTCGGGACAGCCTTTACTACTTC. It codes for CASSRDSLYYF.

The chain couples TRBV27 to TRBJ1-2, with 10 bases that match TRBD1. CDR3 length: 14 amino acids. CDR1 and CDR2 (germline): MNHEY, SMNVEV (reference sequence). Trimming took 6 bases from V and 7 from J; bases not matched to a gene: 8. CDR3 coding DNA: TGTGCCAGCAGGACAGGGGGCGTTCTCAGTGGCTACACCTTC. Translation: CASRTGGVLSGYTF.

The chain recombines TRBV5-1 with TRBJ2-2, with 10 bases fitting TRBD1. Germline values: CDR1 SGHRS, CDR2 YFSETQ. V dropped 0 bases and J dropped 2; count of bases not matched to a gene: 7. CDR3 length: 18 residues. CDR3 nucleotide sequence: TGCGCCAGCAGCTTGGAAGGGACAGGGGTCTATAACACCGGGGAGCTGTTTTTT. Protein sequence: CASSLEGTGVYNTGELFF.

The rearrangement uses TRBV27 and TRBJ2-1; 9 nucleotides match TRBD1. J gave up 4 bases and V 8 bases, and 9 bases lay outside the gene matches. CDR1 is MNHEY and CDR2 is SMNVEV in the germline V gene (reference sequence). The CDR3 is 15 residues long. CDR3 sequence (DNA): TGTGCCAGCCGAAGGGACAGGGATGCATACAATGAGCAGTTCTTC. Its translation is CASRRDRDAYNEQFF.

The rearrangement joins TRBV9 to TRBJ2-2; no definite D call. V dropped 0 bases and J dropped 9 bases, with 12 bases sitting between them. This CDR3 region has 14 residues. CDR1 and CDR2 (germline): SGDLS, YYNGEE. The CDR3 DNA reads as TGTGCCAGCAGCGTAGCCCCCTCCGGCCGGGAGCTGTTTTTT. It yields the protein CASSVAPSGRELFF.

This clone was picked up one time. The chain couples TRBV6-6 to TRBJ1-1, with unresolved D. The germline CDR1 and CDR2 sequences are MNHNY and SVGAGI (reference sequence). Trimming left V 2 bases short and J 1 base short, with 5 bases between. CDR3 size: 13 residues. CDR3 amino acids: CASSYEPNTEAFF. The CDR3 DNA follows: TGTGCCAGCAGTTACGAGCCGAACACTGAAGCTTTCTTT.

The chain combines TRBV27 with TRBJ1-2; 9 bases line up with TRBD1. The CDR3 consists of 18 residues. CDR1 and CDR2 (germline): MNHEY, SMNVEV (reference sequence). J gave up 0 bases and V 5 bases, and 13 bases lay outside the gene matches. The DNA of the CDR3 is TGTGCCAGCAGTAGCCTAGCACAGGGGGCCCTACCTAACTATGGCTACACCTTC. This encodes CASSSLAQGALPNYGYTF.

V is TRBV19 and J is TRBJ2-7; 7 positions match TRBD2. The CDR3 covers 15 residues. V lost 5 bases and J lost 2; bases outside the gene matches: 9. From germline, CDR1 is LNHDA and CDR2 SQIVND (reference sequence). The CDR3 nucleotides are TGTGCCAGTAGTTCCGTAGGCGGGGGACCCTACGAGCAGTACTTC. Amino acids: CASSSVGGGPYEQYF.

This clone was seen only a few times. DNA for the CDR3: TGTGCCAGCAGTTACGAGGCAGGAAGGGGGAAACTGTTTTTT. Its translation: CASSYEAGRGKLFF. The chain uses TRBV6-5 and TRBJ1-4; perhaps TRBD1 as D (6 bases). In germline, CDR1 is MNHEY, CDR2 SVGAGI. This CDR3 spans 14 amino acids. Trimming stripped 2 bases from V and 11 bases from J, with 15 bases between.

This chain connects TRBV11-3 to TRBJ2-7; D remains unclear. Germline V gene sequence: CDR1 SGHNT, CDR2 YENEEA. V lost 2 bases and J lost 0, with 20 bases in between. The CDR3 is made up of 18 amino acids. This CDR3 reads CASSLSAFGGFSSYEQYF. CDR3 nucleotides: TGTGCCAGCAGCTTAAGTGCGTTCGGCGGTTTCAGCTCCTACGAGCAGTACTTC.

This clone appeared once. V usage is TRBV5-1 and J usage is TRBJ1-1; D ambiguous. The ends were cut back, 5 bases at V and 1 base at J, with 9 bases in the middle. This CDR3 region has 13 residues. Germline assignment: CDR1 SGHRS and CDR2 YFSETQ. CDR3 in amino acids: CASSFRQNTEAFF. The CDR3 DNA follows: TGCGCCAGCAGTTTCCGGCAGAACACTGAAGCTTTCTTT.

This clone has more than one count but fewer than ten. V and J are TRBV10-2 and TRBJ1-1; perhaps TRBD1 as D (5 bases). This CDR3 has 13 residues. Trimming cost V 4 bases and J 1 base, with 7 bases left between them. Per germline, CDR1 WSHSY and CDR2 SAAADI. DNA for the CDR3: TGCGCCAGCAGTGCCACAGGGAACACTGAAGCTTTCTTT. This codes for CASSATGNTEAFF.

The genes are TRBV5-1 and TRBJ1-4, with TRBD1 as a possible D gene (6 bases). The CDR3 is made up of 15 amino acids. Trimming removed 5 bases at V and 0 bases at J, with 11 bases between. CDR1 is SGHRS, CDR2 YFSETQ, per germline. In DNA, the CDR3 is TGCGCCAGCAGTTACACAGGGTCAACTAATGAAAAACTGTTTTTT. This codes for CASSYTGSTNEKLFF.

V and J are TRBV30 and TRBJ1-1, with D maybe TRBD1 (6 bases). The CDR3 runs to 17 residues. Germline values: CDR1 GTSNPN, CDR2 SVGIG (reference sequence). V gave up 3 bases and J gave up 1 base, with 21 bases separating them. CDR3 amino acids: CAWRRGRISEQNTEAFF. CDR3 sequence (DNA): TGTGCCTGGAGACGGGGGCGGATTTCCGAACAGAACACTGAAGCTTTCTTT. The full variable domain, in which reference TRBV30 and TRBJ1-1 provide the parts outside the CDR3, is SQTIHQWPATLVQPVGSPLSLECTVEGTSNPNLYWYRQAAGRGLQLLFYSVGIGQISSEVPQNLSASRPQDRQFILSSKKLLLSDSGFYLCAWRRGRISEQNTEAFFGQGTRLTVV.

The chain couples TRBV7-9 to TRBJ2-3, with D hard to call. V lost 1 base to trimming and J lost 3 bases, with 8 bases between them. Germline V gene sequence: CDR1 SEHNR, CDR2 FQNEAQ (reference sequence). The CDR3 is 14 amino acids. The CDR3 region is CASSLGGRTDTQYF. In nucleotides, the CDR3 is TGTGCCAGCAGCTTAGGCGGCAGAACAGATACGCAGTATTTT.

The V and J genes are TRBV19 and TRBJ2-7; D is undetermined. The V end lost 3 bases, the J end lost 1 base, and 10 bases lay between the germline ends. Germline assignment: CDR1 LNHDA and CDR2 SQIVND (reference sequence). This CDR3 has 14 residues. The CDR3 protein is CASSIGPLSYEQYF. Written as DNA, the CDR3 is TGTGCCAGTAGTATCGGACCGCTTTCCTACGAGCAGTACTTC. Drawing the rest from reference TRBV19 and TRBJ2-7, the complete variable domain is DGGITQSPKYLFRKEGQNVTLSCEQNLNHDAMYWYRQDPGQGLRLIYYSQIVNDFQKGDIAEGYSVSREKKESFPLTVTSAQKNPTAFYLCASSIGPLSYEQYFGPGTRLTVT.

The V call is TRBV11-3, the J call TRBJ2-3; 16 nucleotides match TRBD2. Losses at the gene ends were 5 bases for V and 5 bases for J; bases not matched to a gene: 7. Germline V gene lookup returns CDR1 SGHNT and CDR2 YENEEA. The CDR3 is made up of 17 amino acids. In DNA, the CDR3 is TGTGCCAGCAGCCCCGGGACTAGCGGGGGGGCCAAAGATACGCAGTATTTT. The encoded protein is CASSPGTSGGAKDTQYF.

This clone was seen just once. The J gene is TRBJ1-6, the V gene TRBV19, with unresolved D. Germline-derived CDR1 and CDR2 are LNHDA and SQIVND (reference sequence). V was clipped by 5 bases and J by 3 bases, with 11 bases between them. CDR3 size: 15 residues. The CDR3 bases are TGTGCCAGTAGTTGGAACGGTGACTATAATTCACCCCTCCACTTT. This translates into CASSWNGDYNSPLHF.